Listed here are 18 T cell receptor beta chains from one sample, sequenced in a study of blood T cells in healthy people across ages. The second PCR ran roughly 6 to 11 cycles with a sample-barcoded 5' primer and J-beta primers. TCRdb passed the 5' RACE reads through MiXCR, listing each CDR3 protein once. The sample shows some 1.8 million distinct CDR3 sequences, more than 35% of them seen only once. Sequencing was performed on blood. The origin of the receptors is a human donor in good health.

Only one count was recorded for this clonotype. CDR3 protein: CASSVDLFTGELFF. The CDR3 DNA is TGTGCCAGCAGCGTAGACCTTTTCACCGGGGAGCTGTTTTTT. This sequence joins TRBV9 and TRBJ2-2; no reliable D call. The CDR3 is 14 amino acids. V gave up 0 bases and J gave up 4 bases, with 7 bases separating them. In germline, CDR1 is SGDLS, CDR2 YYNGEE.

This clonotype was detected only a few times. The V and J genes are TRBV7-9 and TRBJ2-3; 13 nucleotides match TRBD2. The CDR3 extends over 15 amino acids. The J segment lost 5 bases and the V segment lost 5 bases, leaving 4 bases of the junction unmatched. Germline V CDR1 and CDR2: SEHNR, FQNEAQ (reference sequence). The CDR3 loop is CASSTGLAGIDTQYF. CDR3 in DNA: TGTGCCAGCAGCACGGGACTAGCGGGGATAGATACGCAGTATTTT. Variable domain in full (rest from reference TRBV7-9 and TRBJ2-3): DTGVSQNPRHKITKRGQNVTFRCDPISEHNRLYWYRQTLGQGPEFLTYFQNEAQLEKSRLLSDRFSAERPKGSFSTLEIQRTEQGDSAMYLCASSTGLAGIDTQYFGPGTRLTVL.

The table lists this clonotype with a few counts. The rearrangement uses TRBV7-6 and TRBJ2-4; the D call may be TRBD1 or TRBD2 (6 bases each). TRBJ2-7 matches the DNA end more closely, so the J call is doubtful. The CDR3 is made up of 14 amino acids. Looked up from germline, CDR1 is SGHVS and CDR2 is FNYEAQ. CDR3 sequence (DNA): TGTGCCAGCAGCATAGGGGGGCAGGCCCCCGAGCAGTACTTC. Protein product: CASSIGGQAPEQYF.

As regards this clonotype: The junction shows a germline mismatch at one end, possibly a read error. The gene calls are TRBV20-1 and TRBJ1-2; 7 nucleotides line up with TRBD1. Germline V lookup: CDR1 DFQATT, CDR2 SNEGSKA (reference sequence). The CDR3 runs 13 residues. CDR3 residues: CSAGDRVGNGYTF. The CDR3 DNA reads as TGCAGTGCTGGAGACAGGGTCGGGAATGGCTACACCTTC.

This clonotype was counted a few times. The chain is built from TRBV3-1 and TRBJ1-4; D perhaps matches TRBD1 (5 bases). Germline-derived CDR1 and CDR2 are LGHDT and YNNKEL (reference sequence). The CDR3 totals 14 residues. The V end lost 4 bases, the J end lost 10 bases, and 16 bases lay between the germline ends. DNA for the CDR3: TGTGCCAGCAGCCTCGGGACTCCCTACACAAAACTGTTTTTT. It encodes CASSLGTPYTKLFF.

This chain links TRBV6-2 or TRBV6-3 with TRBJ1-2; perhaps TRBD1 as D (5 bases). This CDR3 is built from 13 residues. Trimming cost V 6 bases and J 4 bases, with 12 bases left between them. CDR1 MNHEY and CDR2 SVGEGT come from the germline V gene. The DNA of the CDR3 is TGTGCCAGCAGGTCTACAGGAGTCTATGGCTACACCTTC. Encoded protein: CASRSTGVYGYTF.

V usage is TRBV9 and J usage is TRBJ2-7; TRBD2 is a possible D gene (5 bases). Germline assignment: CDR1 SGDLS and CDR2 YYNGEE. CDR3 length: 14 residues. Between the trimmed V and J ends, which lost 4 bases and 2 bases, there was a span of 13 bases. For the CDR3, the DNA is TGTGCCAGCAGCTCTGGTCGGGGTACCTACGAGCAGTACTTC. Translated, it gives CASSSGRGTYEQYF.

CDR3 sequence reads: CAVLHPGNEQFF. The CDR3 coding sequence is TGTGCCGTCCTTCATCCGGGGAATGAGCAGTTCTTC. The chain uses TRBV28 and TRBJ2-1; D may be TRBD2 (5 bases). V dropped 11 bases and J dropped 7 bases, with 15 bases sitting between them. The CDR3 spans 12 residues. Germline loops: CDR1 MDHEN, CDR2 SYDVKM. The variable domain in full, completed from reference TRBV28 and TRBJ2-1, reads DVKVTQSSRYLVKRTGEKVFLECVQDMDHENMFWYRQDPGLGLRLIYFSYDVKMKEKGDIPEGYSVSREKKERFSLILESASTNQTSMYLCAVLHPGNEQFFGPGTRLTVL.

This sequence joins TRBV20-1 and TRBJ2-3; 8 nucleotides agree with TRBD2. Germline trimming cut 7 bases from V and 3 bases from J; bases unmatched to any gene: 18. The CDR3 totals 17 residues. Germline V gene data show CDR1 as DFQATT and CDR2 as SNEGSKA (reference sequence). Here the CDR3 DNA reads TGCAGTGTTAGCCGTACCCATAGCGGGGACCCGACAGATACGCAGTATTTT. Residues: CSVSRTHSGDPTDTQYF.

This clonotype appeared a single time. The CDR3 sequence is CASSFLTSGATNEQFF. In nucleotides, the CDR3 is TGCGCCAGCAGCTTCCTCACTAGCGGGGCGACCAATGAGCAGTTCTTC. The rearrangement links TRBV5-1 to TRBJ2-1; 10 bases fit TRBD2. CDR3 length: 16 amino acids. The V gene's germline CDR1 is SGHRS and CDR2 YFSETQ. The trim removed 2 bases at V and 6 bases at J, leaving 8 bases unmatched.

The chain links TRBV29-1 to TRBJ2-5; the D gene is possibly TRBD2 (7 bases). This CDR3 comprises 16 residues. V was trimmed by 4 bases and J by 2 bases, leaving 20 bases between them. Germline loops: CDR1 SQVTM, CDR2 ANQGSEA. CDR3 protein: CSVGGEGWTAQETQYF. The CDR3 DNA sequence: TGCAGCGTTGGAGGGGAGGGATGGACAGCTCAAGAGACCCAGTACTTC.

For the CDR3, the DNA is TGTGCCAGCAGTCCGGGGGCCTACACAGATACGCAGTATTTT. Amino acid sequence: CASSPGAYTDTQYF. This sequence joins TRBV7-9 and TRBJ2-3; D might be TRBD1 or TRBD2, each matching 6 bases. Germline CDR1 SEHNR, CDR2 FQNEAQ (reference sequence). The V gene lost 6 bases and the J gene lost 2 bases, with 12 bases spanning the gap. This CDR3 is built from 14 residues.

The table lists this clonotype with a few counts. The V and J genes are TRBV7-6 and TRBJ2-2; D is uncertain. The germline gives CDR1 SGHVS, CDR2 FNYEAQ. The CDR3 is 15 residues long. Trimming removed 1 base from V and 3 bases from J, with 9 bases in between. The CDR3 nucleotides read TGTGCCAGCAGCTTAGGGCTGTCCGACACCGGGGAGCTGTTTTTT. Translating gives CASSLGLSDTGELFF. Together with reference TRBV7-6 and TRBJ2-2, the CDR3 gives the full variable domain: GAGVSQSPRYKVTKRGQDVALRCDPISGHVSLYWYRQALGQGPEFLTYFNYEAQQDKSGLPNDRFSAERPEGSISTLTIQRTEQRDSAMYRCASSLGLSDTGELFFGEGSRLTVL.

This clonotype appeared a few times. The chain uses TRBV29-1 and TRBJ1-6; TRBD1 might be the D (6 bases). The CDR3 covers 17 residues. Trimming stripped 6 bases from V and 9 bases from J, with 27 bases between. Germline V gives CDR1 SQVTM, CDR2 ANQGSEA. The CDR3 DNA reads as TGCAGCGTGGATGGGGGGGCCTGGATTCCCCCTGGTTCACCCCTCCACTTT. This sequence encodes CSVDGGAWIPPGSPLHF.

This chain links TRBV7-2 with TRBJ2-7; D unresolved. Looked up from germline, CDR1 is SGHTA and CDR2 is FQGNSA. V shed 1 base and J shed 4 bases, with 14 bases lying between them. This CDR3 comprises 15 residues. CDR3 region: CASSLESRSEYEQYF. CDR3 nucleotides: TGTGCCAGCAGCTTAGAATCTCGCTCGGAGTACGAGCAGTACTTC. The variable domain in full, completed from reference TRBV7-2 and TRBJ2-7, reads GAGVSQSPSNKVTEKGKDVELRCDPISGHTALYWYRQSLGQGLEFLIYFQGNSAPDKSGLPSDRFSAERTGGSVSTLTIQRTQQEDSAVYLCASSLESRSEYEQYFGPGTRLTVT.

This chain joins TRBV28 and TRBJ1-2; 11 bases match TRBD1. Germline assignment: CDR1 MDHEN and CDR2 SYDVKM. This CDR3 is built from 15 residues. V gave up 7 bases and J gave up 6 bases; unmatched junction bases: 10. CDR3 DNA: TGTGCCAGCAAGGACCTCGGACAGGGGGCCGATGGCTACACCTTC. Its translation: CASKDLGQGADGYTF.

The genes are TRBV10-3 and TRBJ1-2; the D is unclear. Trimming cost V 4 bases and J 8 bases, with 14 bases left between them. The CDR3 is 13 amino acids. Looked up from germline, CDR1 is ENHRY and CDR2 is SYGVKD. The CDR3 DNA reads TGTGCCATCAGTGCTCCAGGCGAAGAGGGCTACACCTTC. Its translation is CAISAPGEEGYTF.

V usage is TRBV10-3 and J usage is TRBJ2-7, with a tentative D call TRBD2 (5 bases). V lost 3 bases to trimming and J lost 4 bases, with 13 bases between them. Germline V gene data show CDR1 as ENHRY and CDR2 as SYGVKD. The CDR3 runs to 14 residues. CDR3 amino acids: CAISEIGRTYEQYF. The CDR3, as DNA: TGTGCCATCAGTGAAATTGGCCGGACTTACGAGCAGTACTTC.